Listed below are T cell receptor beta chains from one sample, sequenced in a study of blood T cell repertoires in COVID-19. Sequenced by immunoSEQ multiplex PCR; TCRdb stores in-frame clones only, minus some. Counted here are approximately 66,000 clones, around 87% occurring once; the ten biggest clones make up 5.5% to 8.5%. The sample taken for sequencing was peripheral blood. These receptors originate from a man in his fifties or sixties with acute or convalescent COVID-19. Both conserved end residues are part of each CDR3. A D gene is named only where the DNA matches it firmly. Rows give clone size only sometimes, using once, few, many, or a class for an expanded clone.

j_call | v_call | d_call | clone_size | cdr3_nt | cdr3_aa
TRBJ1-2 | TRBV29-1 | NA | NA | TGCAGCGTCGCGGCGGAGGATGGCTACACCTTC | CSVAAEDGYTF
TRBJ2-3 | TRBV5-1 | TRBD2 | once | TGCGCCAGCAGCTTGGCTAGCGGGGGCAACACAGATACGCAGTATTTT | CASSLASGGNTDTQYF
TRBJ2-1 | TRBV10-3 | TRBD2 | NA | TGTGCCATCAGTATGTATAGCGGGGGGTTTGGTGAGCAGTTCTTC | CAISMYSGGFGEQFF
TRBJ1-1 | TRBV3-1/TRBV3-2 | TRBD1 | NA | TGTGCCAGCAGCCAGCGCGGACAGGACAATAGAGCTTTCTTT | CASSQRGQDNRAFF
TRBJ1-6 | TRBV14 | TRBD1 | NA | TGTGCCAGCAGCCAAGATCAAGGGGGCTATTCACCCCTCCACTTT | CASSQDQGGYSPLHF
TRBJ1-1 | TRBV2 | TRBD1 | NA | TGTGCCAGCACTATAACAGGGGGCGGAGGGAACACTGAAGCTTTCTTT | CASTITGGGGNTEAFF
TRBJ1-6 | TRBV19 | NA | NA | TGTGCCAGTAGTATAAAGGGGCTAAGTAATTCACCCCTCCACTTT | CASSIKGLSNSPLHF
TRBJ1-1 | TRBV9 | TRBD1 | NA | TGTGCCAGCAGCGCAACCACAGGGGGAGTCACTGAAGCTTTCTTT | CASSATTGGVTEAFF
TRBJ1-6 | TRBV4-1 | NA | NA | TGCGCCAGCAGTACGAGCTCCTATAATTCACCCCTCCACTTT | CASSTSSYNSPLHF
TRBJ2-3 | TRBV15 | TRBD2 | NA | TGTGCCACCGCATTCGGGACAATAGCGGGGGGGTTCGCAGATACGCAGTATTTT | CATAFGTIAGGFADTQYF
TRBJ2-1 | TRBV13 | NA | NA | TGTGCCAGCAGCTTCGGGGGGCACACCTACAATGAGCAGTTCTTC | CASSFGGHTYNEQFF
TRBJ1-3 | TRBV7-6 | NA | NA | TGTGCCAGCAGCCTAGGGGCGGGCTCTGGAAACACCATATATTTT | CASSLGAGSGNTIYF
TRBJ1-2 | TRBV2 | TRBD1 | few | TGTGCCAGCAGTCGGGACAGGGGAAGTGGCTACACCTTC | CASSRDRGSGYTF
TRBJ2-5 | TRBV9 | TRBD1 | NA | TGTGCCAGCAGCGTAGGGGGACAGGTTTTGGAGACCCAGTACTTC | CASSVGGQVLETQYF
TRBJ1-2 | TRBV6-5 | NA | NA | TGTGCCAGCAGTTACGAGGACATGGGAGGCTACACCTTC | CASSYEDMGGYTF
TRBJ1-5 | TRBV2 | TRBD1 | NA | TGTGCCAGCAGTGGGGGACAGGGAGGACAGCCCCAGCATTTT | CASSGGQGGQPQHF
TRBJ1-1 | TRBV2 | NA | NA | TGTGCCACCACGGGTACTGGTCTGTCGGGTGCTTTCTTT | CATTGTGLSGAFF
TRBJ1-1 | TRBV25-1 | TRBD1 | NA | TGTGCCAGCAGTCAGACAGGGGCGGGTACTGAAGCTTTCTTT | CASSQTGAGTEAFF
TRBJ1-5 | TRBV7-9 | NA | NA | TGTGCCAGCAGCTTAGGTGGCCCCGGGAACCATCAGCCCCAGCATTTT | CASSLGGPGNHQPQHF
TRBJ1-6 | TRBV6-1 | TRBD1 | NA | TGTGCCAGCAGTGAAGGGACAGGGGGCTGGTCACCCCTCCACTTT | CASSEGTGGWSPLHF
TRBJ1-5 | TRBV19 | NA | NA | TGTGCCAGTAGTATCATTGCTGGAGGGGAGCCCCAGCATTTT | CASSIIAGGEPQHF
TRBJ1-1 | TRBV21-1 | NA | NA | TGTGCCAGCACCAAGGGGGAGGGGATCGCTTTCTTT | CASTKGEGIAFF
TRBJ1-2 | TRBV2 | NA | few | TGTGCCAGCAGCACTGCCGGGGGGGGAAACTATGGCTACACCTTC | CASSTAGGGNYGYTF